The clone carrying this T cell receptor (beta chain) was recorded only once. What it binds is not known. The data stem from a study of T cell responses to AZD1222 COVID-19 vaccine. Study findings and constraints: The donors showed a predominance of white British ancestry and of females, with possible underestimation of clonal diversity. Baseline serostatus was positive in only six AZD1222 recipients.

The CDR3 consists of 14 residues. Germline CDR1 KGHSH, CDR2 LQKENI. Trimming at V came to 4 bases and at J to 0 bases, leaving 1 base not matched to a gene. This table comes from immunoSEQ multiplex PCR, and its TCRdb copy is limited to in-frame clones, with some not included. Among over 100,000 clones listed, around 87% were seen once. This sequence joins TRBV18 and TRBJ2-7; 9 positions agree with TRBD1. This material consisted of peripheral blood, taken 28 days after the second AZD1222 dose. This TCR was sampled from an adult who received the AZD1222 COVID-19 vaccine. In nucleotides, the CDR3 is TGTGCCAGCTCACGGACAGGGGACTCCTACGAGCAGTACTTC. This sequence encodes CASSRTGDSYEQYF.